Below are 23 T cell receptor beta chains sequenced from a single sample in a study of shared clonotypes between healthy human individuals (dated by TCRdb to about 2020). Library construction relied on the immunoSEQ multiplex PCR assay. TCRdb obtained this table from immuneACCESS and retained in-frame rearrangements with V and J assigned. These tables miss some clones; where compared with another copy, unresolved V genes account for less than half of the shortfall, and the remainder is unexplained. This sample holds approximately 1.5 million clones; 95% to 99% were observed only once. Jointly, the top ten make up about 0.45% of the sample. The material sequenced was naive CD4+ T cells sorted from blood. What this sample's cell subset or site label stands for: CD45RA+ positively selected. The source of these receptors is a man aged 25-45 years in good health.

V gene TRBV6-1 combines with J gene TRBJ2-7, with no clear D. CDR3 length: 12 residues. The V end was cut by 6 bases, the J end by 5 bases, with 11 bases between. The germline V gene encodes CDR1 MNHNS and CDR2 SASEGT. The CDR3 reads CASSPRWDEQYF. The CDR3 coding sequence is TGTGCCAGCAGCCCGCGATGGGACGAGCAGTACTTC.

The chain couples TRBV14 to TRBJ2-7, with 7 bases matching TRBD1. Germline V gives CDR1 SGHDN, CDR2 FVKESK. CDR3 length equals 14 residues. The V segment lost 2 bases and the J segment 4 bases; nucleotides outside the gene matches: 5. The CDR3 loop reads CASSQLDRVYEQYF. CDR3 nucleotide sequence: TGTGCCAGCAGCCAACTCGACAGGGTTTACGAGCAGTACTTC.

This sequence joins TRBV6-6 and TRBJ1-2; D is undetermined. Trimming removed 6 bases from V and 4 bases from J, with 12 bases in between. Germline assignment: CDR1 MNHNY and CDR2 SVGAGI (reference sequence). The CDR3 is 13 amino acids. The CDR3: CASSDHRGYGYTF. The CDR3 DNA sequence: TGTGCCAGCAGCGACCACCGGGGCTATGGCTACACCTTC.

The chain employs TRBV4-1 and TRBJ2-1, with D tentatively TRBD2 (7 bases). Looked up from germline, CDR1 is MGHRA and CDR2 is YSYEKL. The CDR3 has 15 residues. Trimming left V 0 bases short and J 8 bases short, with 14 bases between. CDR3 nucleotides: TGCGCCAGCAGCCAAGAACAGGGAGGGGCCGATGAGCAGTTCTTC. Its protein product is CASSQEQGGADEQFF.

Remarks on this clone: This sample also contains other DNA sequences that code for the same CDR3. This chain joins TRBV5-4 and TRBJ2-7, with 11 bases matching TRBD2. Germline values: CDR1 SGHNT, CDR2 YYREEE (reference sequence). There are 15 residues in the CDR3. After removal of 2 bases from V and 1 base from J, the junction contained 2 bases not matched to a gene. The CDR3 DNA reads TGTGCCAGCAGCTTTGGGACTAGCGGATCCTACGAGCAGTACTTC. Translation gives CASSFGTSGSYEQYF.

The chain employs TRBV7-2 and TRBJ2-7; TRBD1 matches 7 bases. Germline trimming cut 5 bases from V and 0 bases from J; bases unmatched to any gene: 10. CDR1 and CDR2 from the germline V gene are SGHTA and FQGNSA. The CDR3 totals 16 residues. This CDR3 is CASSQDRTGVSYEQYF. The CDR3 DNA sequence: TGTGCCAGCAGCCAGGACAGGACAGGAGTCTCCTACGAGCAGTACTTC. Full variable domain (outside the CDR3, taken from reference TRBV7-2 and TRBJ2-7): GAGVSQSPSNKVTEKGKDVELRCDPISGHTALYWYRQSLGQGLEFLIYFQGNSAPDKSGLPSDRFSAERTGGSVSTLTIQRTQQEDSAVYLCASSQDRTGVSYEQYFGPGTRLTVT.

The chain is built from TRBV2 and TRBJ2-7; 8 bases agree with TRBD2. The CDR3 runs to 14 residues. The V gene end was trimmed by 4 bases and the J gene end by 4 bases; junction bases not matched to a gene: 6. Germline CDR1 reads SNHLY; CDR2 reads FYNNEI. DNA for the CDR3: TGTGCCAGCAGTGTCAAGCGGGGGAAATACGAGCAGTACTTC. Amino acid sequence: CASSVKRGKYEQYF.

The chain combines TRBV7-5 with TRBJ2-2; the table's D call, TRBD2, has no DNA check behind it. TRBV7-5 corresponds to a pseudogene. This CDR3 is 15 amino acids long. The CDR3, as DNA: TGTGCCAGAAGCTTAATTGAAGGGGAGGCCGGGGAGCTGTTTTTT. Residues: CARSLIEGEAGELFF.

V gene TRBV6-8 combines with J gene TRBJ1-5; 8 bases match TRBD1. V lost 3 bases, J lost 4 bases, and 5 bases stayed unmatched. The CDR3 length is 15 residues. Germline values: CDR1 MNHGY, CDR2 SAAAGT. For the CDR3, the DNA is TGTGCCAGCAGTTATCCAGGGGGCGCGAATCAGCCCCAGCATTTT. This translates into CASSYPGGANQPQHF.

The J gene is TRBJ1-5, the V gene TRBV27; D is possibly TRBD1 (6 bases). CDR3 length equals 13 residues. Germline V gene lookup returns CDR1 MNHEY and CDR2 SMNVEV (reference sequence). The V and J ends lost 8 bases and 4 bases respectively, with 12 bases between them. CDR3 amino acids: CASGGTLNQPQHF. CDR3 coding DNA: TGTGCCAGCGGGGGGACATTGAATCAGCCCCAGCATTTT.

V gene TRBV20-1 combines with J gene TRBJ1-1, with D possibly being TRBD1 (5 bases). Between the trimmed V and J ends, which lost 0 bases and 7 bases, there was a span of 6 bases. CDR1 and CDR2 from the germline V gene are DFQATT and SNEGSKA (reference sequence). The length of the CDR3 is 11 residues. The CDR3 spells CSARDQGEAFF. CDR3 DNA: TGCAGTGCTAGAGATCAGGGTGAAGCTTTCTTT.

The rearrangement uses TRBV2 and TRBJ1-4; D is uncertain. Trimming cost V 8 bases and J 8 bases, with 15 bases left between them. Germline V gene sequence: CDR1 SNHLY, CDR2 FYNNEI. CDR3 length: 13 amino acids. CDR3 region: CASALTLGEKLFF. The CDR3 DNA reads TGTGCCAGCGCACTGACTCTGGGGGAAAAACTGTTTTTT.

V and J are TRBV18 and TRBJ2-3; TRBD2 matches at 11 bases. J gave up 2 bases and V 8 bases, and 9 bases lay outside the gene matches. The CDR3 sequence is 16 residues long. Germline values: CDR1 KGHSH, CDR2 LQKENI. The CDR3 DNA reads as TGTGCCAGCAGAATTGGACTAGCGGGTCTCACAGATACGCAGTATTTT. It is translated as CASRIGLAGLTDTQYF.

The chain joins TRBV2 to TRBJ2-2; D unresolved. V lost 6 bases, J lost 4 bases, and 12 bases lay in between. The CDR3 extends over 14 amino acids. Germline-derived CDR1 and CDR2 are SNHLY and FYNNEI. CDR3 sequence reads: CASSATLGTGELFF. CDR3 nucleotide sequence: TGTGCCAGCAGCGCTACCCTGGGCACCGGGGAGCTGTTTTTT.

The chain links TRBV6-6 to TRBJ2-6; D is perhaps TRBD1 (5 bases). This CDR3 region has 16 residues. Germline V gene sequence: CDR1 MNHNY, CDR2 SVGAGI (reference sequence). The germline V and J ends were trimmed by 7 bases and 0 bases, with 13 bases remaining between them. CDR3: CASTETAHSGANVLTF. The CDR3 nucleotides are TGTGCCAGCACCGAGACAGCCCACTCTGGGGCCAACGTCCTGACTTTC.

This chain connects TRBV10-3 to TRBJ2-1; 8 bases are shared with TRBD2. Germline V gene data show CDR1 as ENHRY and CDR2 as SYGVKD. The CDR3 is 16 amino acids. Trimming removed 6 bases from V and 5 bases from J; junction bases left unmatched: 12. In DNA, the CDR3 is TGTGCCATCAGCCCCCGCGGCGGGAGGATGAACAATGAGCAGTTCTTC. Its translation: CAISPRGGRMNNEQFF.

Details on this clone: Distinct nucleotide sequences in the sample also encode this CDR3. V usage is TRBV6-5 and J usage is TRBJ1-1; maybe TRBD1 (6 bases). Germline CDR1 reads MNHEY; CDR2 reads SVGAGI. Trimming stripped 2 bases from V and 0 bases from J, with 7 bases between. CDR3 length equals 14 residues. As DNA, the CDR3 is TGTGCCAGCAGTTACGGGGGGCTGAACACTGAAGCTTTCTTT. Translated: CASSYGGLNTEAFF.

The chain has TRBV28 and TRBJ1-2; D remains unclear. V was clipped by 7 bases and J by 7 bases, with 13 bases between them. Looked up from germline, CDR1 is MDHEN and CDR2 is SYDVKM. This CDR3 has 12 amino acids. CDR3 DNA sequence: TGTGCCAGCAAGGATTCTGTTCGTGGCTACACCTTC. It translates to CASKDSVRGYTF.

This sequence joins TRBV5-1 and TRBJ2-1; TRBD2 agrees at 9 bases. The germline V gene encodes CDR1 SGHRS and CDR2 YFSETQ. Trimming cost V 4 bases and J 6 bases; bases outside gene matches: 8. The CDR3 sequence is 15 residues long. The CDR3 here is CASSHPLAGPNEQFF. Here the CDR3 DNA reads TGCGCCAGCAGCCACCCTCTAGCGGGACCCAATGAGCAGTTCTTC.

The chain joins TRBV28 to TRBJ2-7; D unclear. V lost 5 bases to trimming and J lost 1 base, with 12 bases between them. The V gene's germline CDR1 is MDHEN and CDR2 SYDVKM. The CDR3 contains 14 residues. This chain's CDR3 is CASSGRLLSYEQYF. The CDR3 DNA reads TGTGCCAGCAGTGGACGCCTACTATCCTACGAGCAGTACTTC.

The chain uses TRBV10-2 and TRBJ2-2, with 7 bases lining up with TRBD2. V was clipped by 0 bases and J by 1 base; unmatched bases: 11. The CDR3 length is 19 residues. CDR1 WSHSY and CDR2 SAAADI come from the germline V gene. CDR3 DNA sequence: TGCGCCAGCAGTGAGTCGTCAGCGGGAAGACTACAGAACACCGGGGAGCTGTTTTTT. Translating it yields CASSESSAGRLQNTGELFF.

This chain connects TRBV10-3 to TRBJ2-3; 7 nucleotides align to TRBD2. This CDR3 contains 13 residues. From germline, CDR1 is ENHRY and CDR2 SYGVKD. The ends lost 4 bases at V and 3 bases at J; junction bases unmatched: 1. CDR3 sequence: CAISGRETDTQYF. CDR3 in DNA: TGTGCCATCAGTGGGCGGGAGACAGATACGCAGTATTTT.

This clone was seen once. The V and J genes are TRBV5-5 and TRBJ2-3; 8 bases align to TRBD1. The V gene's germline CDR1 is SGHKS and CDR2 YYEKEE (reference sequence). The J segment lost 6 bases and the V segment lost 0 bases, leaving 9 bases of the junction unmatched. The CDR3 loop spans 16 amino acids. This chain's CDR3 is CASSLARTGWADTQYF. The CDR3 DNA is TGTGCCAGCAGCTTGGCCCGGACAGGGTGGGCGGATACGCAGTATTTT.